Included here is one T cell receptor (beta chain) sequence, with context. Germline V gene sequence: CDR1 MDHEN, CDR2 SYDVKM. CDR3 length: 16 amino acids. J gave up 1 base and V 8 bases, and 7 bases lay outside the gene matches. The source of the sample is a study of blood T cell repertoires in COVID-19. Background on the study: From T cells, B-cell-depleted T cells, or PBMCs came the material, which was cDNA or gDNA.

Original processing notes: Amplification with reference gene primers provided the estimates of nucleated cell counts. Profiling relied on immunoSEQ multiplex PCR, and the TCRdb table lists in-frame clones only, not all of them. Clonal size and the V and J genes are those of that table, whereas D and trimming came from the DNA. The sample carries around 140,000 clones, over 75% recorded once. The rearrangement joins TRBV28 to TRBJ2-5; 13 nucleotides line up with TRBD2. The receptor comes from a man between 65 and 80 years old with active COVID-19. The sequenced sample was peripheral blood. The DNA of the CDR3 is TGTGCCAGCTCACTGGGACTAGCGGGGCTCCAAGAGACCCAGTACTTC. Translated: CASSLGLAGLQETQYF.